The 3 T cell receptor beta chains below were found in one sample sequenced in a study of cytomegalovirus exposure and HLA in healthy donors. The PCR had 60 Vbeta and 13 Jbeta primers. Libraries were prepared by immunoSEQ multiplex PCR; TCRdb keeps only in-frame clonotypes and omits some of them. Of tens of thousands of clones detected, approximately 63% appear once; the ten largest clones hold around 6.6%. Sequences were obtained from PBMCs. These receptors were collected from a woman aged 30 to 39 in good health and CMV-seronegative.

This clone has only a few counts. This chain uses TRBV6-5 with TRBJ2-1; the match to TRBD1 covers 10 bases. The CDR3 spans 15 residues. From germline, CDR1 is MNHEY and CDR2 SVGAGI. With V trimmed by 2 bases and J by 10 bases, 8 bases remained unmatched. This CDR3 is CASSYPLADRGEQFF. In nucleotides, the CDR3 is TGTGCCAGCAGTTACCCACTAGCGGACAGGGGGGAGCAGTTCTTC.

This clone was detected a few times. The chain has TRBV4-1 and TRBJ1-6; D not resolved. Germline loops: CDR1 MGHRA, CDR2 YSYEKL. V was clipped by 1 base and J by 6 bases, with 19 bases between them. The CDR3 consists of 18 residues. CDR3 nucleotides: TGCGCCAGCAGCCAAGTTGGTCGGAGGGTCTGGAGTAATTCACCCCTCCACTTT. This encodes CASSQVGRRVWSNSPLHF.

This clone was detected only a few times. This rearrangement joins TRBV7-7 to TRBJ2-2, with 7 nucleotides matching TRBD2. The CDR3 sequence is 16 residues long. The V gene end was trimmed by 5 bases and the J gene end by 1 base; junction bases not matched to a gene: 7. Germline values: CDR1 SSHAT, CDR2 FNYEAQ (reference sequence). The CDR3 reads CASSPSIAGNTGELFF. The DNA of the CDR3 is TGTGCCAGCAGCCCCTCAATAGCGGGGAACACCGGGGAGCTGTTTTTT.